The table lists the clone carrying this T cell receptor (beta chain) with many counts. The antigen is not known. Orbital computed tomography and thyroid ultrasound, together with serum TRAb and thyroxine and clinical symptoms, were used for diagnoses. RNA transcripts provided the source from which TCR beta CDR3 regions were amplified. Primed by the HTBI set, a first-round RT-PCR was run on the TCR CDR3. One entry per CDR3 protein results from TCRdb running MiXCR on the multiplex PCR reads. The table shows some 600,000 distinct CDR3 sequences, with 11% to 15% occurring only once. The V and J ends lost 5 bases and 0 bases, in that order; junction bases with no gene match: 8. The length of the CDR3 is 17 residues. These data belong to a study of T cells in Graves' hyperthyroidism and ophthalmopathy. General observations from the study: Ophthalmopathy, as predicted by the model, came a median 6.5 months after the prediction.

The source is a woman aged 25-40 years with Graves' hyperthyroidism that later progressed to Graves' ophthalmopathy. This chain joins TRBV12-3 or TRBV12-4 and TRBJ2-5; 11 bases agree with TRBD1. The sample comprised blood. CDR3 region: CASSGQGAFKDQETQYF. The CDR3 nucleotides read TGTGCCAGCAGTGGACAGGGGGCCTTTAAGGACCAAGAGACCCAGTACTTC.